The 6 T cell receptor beta chains listed next were all sequenced from one sample in a study of OX40 agonist ivuxolimab in advanced cancers. Measured with immunoSEQ multiplex PCR; TCRdb has only the in-frame clones, and not every one. The table has some 79,000 clones, about 90% seen once. This material consisted of CD4+ or CD8+ T cells sorted from blood, taken in a trial of the OX40 agonist ivuxolimab. Every receptor here comes from an adult with an advanced solid tumor such as melanoma, head and neck, liver or kidney cancer.

The V gene is TRBV5-1, the J gene TRBJ2-2, with D possibly matching TRBD2 (6 bases). The germline V gene has CDR1 SGHRS and CDR2 YFSETQ. The CDR3 runs 15 residues. Trimming cost V 0 bases and J 3 bases, with 9 bases left between them. As DNA, the CDR3 is TGCGCCAGCAGCTTGGTTACGGGGGACACCGGGGAGCTGTTTTTT. It yields the protein CASSLVTGDTGELFF.

The chain employs TRBV6-6 and TRBJ1-2; 8 bases fit TRBD1. J lost 3 bases, V lost 7 bases, and 4 bases had no gene match. Germline V gene lookup returns CDR1 MNHNY and CDR2 SVGAGI (reference sequence). The CDR3 length is 13 residues. The CDR3 DNA reads TGTGCCAGCACCCGGACAGGGCACTATGGCTACACCTTC. As protein: CASTRTGHYGYTF.

V gene TRBV6-5 combines with J gene TRBJ2-7; D may be TRBD2 (5 bases). The CDR3 sequence is 13 residues long. Germline V lookup: CDR1 MNHEY, CDR2 SVGAGI. V was trimmed by 5 bases and J by 0 bases, leaving 8 bases between them. DNA of the CDR3: TGTGCCAGCAGTCGGGGTCACTCCTACGAGCAGTACTTC. Amino acids: CASSRGHSYEQYF.

V is TRBV11-2 and J is TRBJ1-2, with D tentatively TRBD1 (5 bases). CDR3 length equals 15 residues. Trimming removed 5 bases from V and 4 bases from J, with 17 bases in between. Germline loops: CDR1 SGHAT, CDR2 FQNNGV. The CDR3, as DNA: TGTGCCAGCAGCCTGGTCGACACAGGACCCTATGGCTACACCTTC. Residues: CASSLVDTGPYGYTF.

The table lists this clone with a count of one. The V and J genes are TRBV2 and TRBJ1-5; D is unclear. The length of the CDR3 is 14 residues. The ends were cut back, 8 bases at V and 0 bases at J, with 11 bases in the middle. CDR1 SNHLY and CDR2 FYNNEI come from the germline V gene. CDR3 sequence: CASASFHSNQPQHF. Written as DNA, the CDR3 is TGTGCCAGCGCCTCCTTTCATAGCAATCAGCCCCAGCATTTT.

In DNA form, the CDR3 reads TGCGCCAGCAGCTTACAGGGACTAGCGGGAGGGGAACGATCCTACGAGCAGTACTTC. Amino acid sequence: CASSLQGLAGGERSYEQYF. The rearrangement joins TRBV5-1 to TRBJ2-7; 16 nucleotides line up with TRBD2. The CDR3 contains 19 residues. V gave up 2 bases and J gave up 1 base; unmatched junction bases: 9. Germline-derived CDR1 and CDR2 are SGHRS and YFSETQ.